Following are 29 T cell receptor beta chains from one sample sequenced in a study of resident and recirculating memory T cells in vitiligo. Only in-frame clones appear in the TCRdb table, and some are missing; sequencing was by immunoSEQ multiplex PCR. The sample shows around 70,000 clones, roughly nine tenths of them seen only once. Sequencing was done on a sample of blood. The receptors stem from a male donor with vitiligo.

This chain connects TRBV6-5 to TRBJ1-1, with D unclear. V shed 7 bases and J shed 3 bases, with 12 bases lying between them. Germline CDR1 reads MNHEY; CDR2 reads SVGAGI. The CDR3 sequence is 13 residues long. The chain's CDR3 is CASKPLEDTEAFF. CDR3 coding DNA: TGTGCCAGCAAACCCCTAGAGGACACTGAAGCTTTCTTT.

This sequence joins TRBV5-1 and TRBJ2-7, with 13 bases that match TRBD2. After removal of 4 bases from V and 4 bases from J, the junction contained 8 bases not matched to a gene. Germline CDR1 SGHRS, CDR2 YFSETQ. CDR3 length: 16 residues. This chain's CDR3 is CASSLLAGGPGYEQYF. The CDR3 nucleotides are TGCGCCAGCAGCCTACTAGCGGGGGGGCCTGGATACGAGCAGTACTTC.

The chain combines TRBV19 with TRBJ2-1, with D maybe TRBD2 (6 bases). From germline, CDR1 is LNHDA and CDR2 SQIVND (reference sequence). This CDR3 is built from 14 residues. V lost 8 bases and J 5 bases, leaving 16 bases between the germline ends. The CDR3 DNA reads TGTGCCAGTCGTACCCTCGGGGGAAACAATGAGCAGTTCTTC. It translates to CASRTLGGNNEQFF. The whole variable domain, filled in from reference TRBV19 and TRBJ2-1, reads DGGITQSPKYLFRKEGQNVTLSCEQNLNHDAMYWYRQDPGQGLRLIYYSQIVNDFQKGDIAEGYSVSREKKESFPLTVTSAQKNPTAFYLCASRTLGGNNEQFFGPGTRLTVL.

This rearrangement joins TRBV6-5 to TRBJ2-7, with D perhaps TRBD1 (6 bases). This CDR3 is built from 15 residues. The V and J ends lost 0 bases and 0 bases respectively, with 9 bases between them. Germline V gene sequence: CDR1 MNHEY, CDR2 SVGAGI. CDR3 sequence: CASSYSAGDSYEQYF. The CDR3 DNA reads as TGTGCCAGCAGTTACTCAGCAGGGGACTCCTACGAGCAGTACTTC.

About this clone: A read error may produce the germline difference seen at one junction end. Other nucleotide sequences in the sample specify the same CDR3. The chain is built from TRBV7-2 and TRBJ1-5; no clear D. The CDR3 extends over 15 amino acids. Germline V gene lookup returns CDR1 SGHTA and CDR2 FQGNSA. The CDR3 loop reads CASSFVGDSNQPQHF. The CDR3 DNA is TGTGCCAGCAGCTTTGTCGGGGATAGCAATCAGCCTCAGCATTTT.

The chain carries TRBV4-2 and TRBJ1-5, with D hard to call. Germline loops: CDR1 LGHNA, CDR2 YNFKEQ. The V end was cut by 1 base, the J end by 2 bases, with 12 bases between. This CDR3 contains 16 residues. This CDR3 is CASSQAAGGGNQPQHF. The CDR3 DNA follows: TGTGCCAGCAGCCAAGCGGCGGGTGGGGGCAATCAGCCCCAGCATTTT.

This clone was observed a handful of times. In DNA, the CDR3 is TGTGCCAGCAGTGCGGGAAATCAGCCCCAGCATTTT. Protein sequence: CASSAGNQPQHF. The chain links TRBV6-1 to TRBJ1-5, with no clear D. CDR3 length: 12 residues. Germline lookup yields CDR1 MNHNS and CDR2 SASEGT. Between the trimmed V and J ends, which lost 4 bases and 4 bases, there was a span of 5 bases.

The chain couples TRBV4-2 to TRBJ2-5, with 15 bases lining up with TRBD2. The CDR3 is 18 residues long. Germline V gene sequence: CDR1 LGHNA, CDR2 YNFKEQ. J lost 3 bases, V lost 3 bases, and 8 bases had no gene match. CDR3 loop: CASSHGLAGGTVEETQYF. In DNA form, the CDR3 reads TGTGCCAGCAGCCACGGACTAGCGGGGGGGACGGTTGAAGAGACCCAGTACTTC.

The sample holds a few counts of this clone. The chain carries TRBV2 and TRBJ2-1; 10 nucleotides line up with TRBD2. There are 12 residues in the CDR3. V gave up 6 bases and J gave up 14 bases; unmatched junction bases: 7. Germline V gives CDR1 SNHLY, CDR2 FYNNEI. The CDR3 DNA reads as TGTGCCAGCAGGGGGGGGACTAGCGAAAAGTTCTTC. The encoded protein is CASRGGTSEKFF.

The chain employs TRBV11-2 and TRBJ1-1; unclear D gene. This CDR3 has 15 residues. Germline-derived CDR1 and CDR2 are SGHAT and FQNNGV. With 2 bases removed from V and 4 bases from J, the gap between germline ends came to 14 bases. Written as DNA, the CDR3 is TGTGCCAGCAGCTTATCCACGGGGATATCCACTGAAGCTTTCTTT. Its translation: CASSLSTGISTEAFF.

The chain combines TRBV15 with TRBJ2-7; 9 bases fit TRBD1. The ends lost 5 bases at V and 2 bases at J; junction bases unmatched: 7. The CDR3 has 15 amino acids. Germline V CDR1 and CDR2: LNHNV, YYDKDF (reference sequence). This chain's CDR3 is CATSSRGTGTYEQYF. The CDR3, as DNA: TGTGCCACCAGCTCCCGGGGGACAGGGACCTACGAGCAGTACTTC.

The chain uses TRBV7-2 and TRBJ2-2; 8 bases align to TRBD1. Germline CDR1 reads SGHTA; CDR2 reads FQGNSA. The CDR3 loop spans 17 amino acids. J lost 3 bases, V lost 2 bases, and 8 bases had no gene match. The CDR3 loop reads CASSLPGQGWDTGELFF. The DNA for the CDR3 is TGTGCCAGCAGCTTACCTGGACAGGGTTGGGACACCGGGGAGCTGTTTTTT.

The chain links TRBV7-2 to TRBJ1-5, with TRBD1 as a possible D gene (5 bases). The CDR3 sequence is 16 residues long. V was shortened by 2 bases and J by 4 bases, with 15 bases between the two germline ends. The germline CDR1 and CDR2 sequences are SGHTA and FQGNSA. CDR3 amino acids: CASSLWSGAGNQPQHF. CDR3 DNA: TGTGCCAGCAGCTTATGGTCCGGGGCGGGAAATCAGCCCCAGCATTTT.

This chain joins TRBV19 and TRBJ2-3; the match to TRBD2 covers 12 bases. With 3 bases clipped from V and 4 bases from J, the junction kept 5 bases outside the gene matches. Germline assignment: CDR1 LNHDA and CDR2 SQIVND (reference sequence). There are 16 residues in the CDR3. The CDR3 sequence: CASSITSGGLPDTQYF. CDR3 coding DNA: TGTGCCAGTAGTATTACTAGCGGGGGGCTCCCAGATACGCAGTATTTT.

This chain links TRBV5-6 with TRBJ2-5; the D is unclear. The germline gives CDR1 SGHDT, CDR2 YYEEEE. V lost 1 base, J lost 1 base, and 8 bases lay in between. This CDR3 spans 14 amino acids. CDR3 nucleotides: TGTGCCAGCAGCTTGTCGATCAGCCAAGAGACCCAGTACTTC. It specifies CASSLSISQETQYF.

The genes are TRBV7-6 and TRBJ1-4; perhaps TRBD1 as D (5 bases). The V gene lost 1 base and the J gene lost 3 bases, with 12 bases spanning the gap. The germline CDR1 and CDR2 sequences are SGHVS and FNYEAQ. This CDR3 spans 16 amino acids. This CDR3 is CASSLGLQASNEKLFF. CDR3 coding DNA: TGTGCCAGCAGCTTAGGCCTACAGGCCTCTAATGAAAAACTGTTTTTT. Drawing the rest from reference TRBV7-6 and TRBJ1-4, the complete variable domain is GAGVSQSPRYKVTKRGQDVALRCDPISGHVSLYWYRQALGQGPEFLTYFNYEAQQDKSGLPNDRFSAERPEGSISTLTIQRTEQRDSAMYRCASSLGLQASNEKLFFGSGTQLSVL.

This sequence joins TRBV4-2 and TRBJ1-6, with a possible D match to TRBD1 (6 bases). V was cut by 0 bases and J by 9 bases, with 9 bases left in between. Germline CDR1 and CDR2: LGHNA and YNFKEQ. The CDR3 length is 14 residues. The CDR3 DNA reads as TGTGCCAGCAGCCAAGAACAAGGGGGTTCACCCCTCCACTTT. Translating gives CASSQEQGGSPLHF.

This chain joins TRBV14 and TRBJ1-2; TRBD1 is a possible D gene (6 bases). Germline V CDR1 and CDR2: SGHDN, FVKESK. This CDR3 comprises 16 residues. V was cut by 0 bases and J by 4 bases, with 15 bases left in between. The DNA of the CDR3 is TGTGCCAGCAGCCAAGATGCCAGGGGAGGGGGCTATGGCTACACCTTC. Protein sequence: CASSQDARGGGYGYTF.

The V and J genes are TRBV6-1 and TRBJ2-7; 8 bases match TRBD1. Per germline, CDR1 MNHNS and CDR2 SASEGT. V gave up 6 bases and J gave up 3 bases; unmatched junction bases: 7. This CDR3 contains 14 residues. CDR3 amino acids: CASRRTGSYYEQYF. CDR3 nucleotide sequence: TGTGCCAGCAGGAGGACAGGGTCTTACTACGAGCAGTACTTC.

The gene calls are TRBV30 and TRBJ2-6; 7 bases map to TRBD1. Germline-derived CDR1 and CDR2 are GTSNPN and SVGIG (reference sequence). CDR3 length equals 17 residues. With V trimmed by 7 bases and J by 0 bases, 12 bases remained unmatched. CDR3 nucleotides: TGTGCCTTGAGCCCCGGGACAGCCGTCTCTGGGGCCAACGTCCTGACTTTC. Encoded protein: CALSPGTAVSGANVLTF.

The V gene is TRBV9, the J gene TRBJ1-3; D possibly corresponds to TRBD1 (5 bases). Trimming removed 0 bases from V and 7 bases from J, with 14 bases in between. The CDR3 loop spans 15 amino acids. The germline gives CDR1 SGDLS, CDR2 YYNGEE. CDR3: CASSVAGRASNTIYF. The DNA of the CDR3 is TGTGCCAGCAGCGTAGCGGGCAGGGCGAGCAACACCATATATTTT.

The chain joins TRBV9 to TRBJ1-6; 7 nucleotides line up with TRBD1. V lost 4 bases, J lost 9 bases, and 10 bases stayed unmatched. This CDR3 is 15 amino acids long. Germline V gene data show CDR1 as SGDLS and CDR2 as YYNGEE. CDR3 coding DNA: TGTGCCAGCAGCTCACCCCGACAGGGTGGTTCACCCCTCCACTTT. Translation: CASSSPRQGGSPLHF.

The V and J genes are TRBV28 and TRBJ2-2; possible D gene TRBD1, 6 bases. The germline V and J ends were trimmed by 5 bases and 9 bases, with 16 bases remaining between them. The CDR3 covers 14 residues. Germline V gives CDR1 MDHEN, CDR2 SYDVKM. The CDR3 DNA reads as TGTGCCAGCAGTACTACAGGGCCCCGGAGGGAGCTGTTTTTT. This sequence encodes CASSTTGPRRELFF.

The chain employs TRBV27 and TRBJ1-2, with 7 bases fitting TRBD1. The CDR3 spans 15 residues. Germline V lookup: CDR1 MNHEY, CDR2 SMNVEV (reference sequence). With 4 bases clipped from V and 6 bases from J, the junction kept 11 bases outside the gene matches. The CDR3 loop is CASSSLPTGRDGYTF. CDR3 bases: TGTGCCAGCAGTTCTTTACCGACAGGGCGCGATGGCTACACCTTC.

The chain recombines TRBV5-6 with TRBJ1-3; 7 nucleotides agree with TRBD1. Losses at the gene ends were 3 bases for V and 4 bases for J; bases not matched to a gene: 10. Looked up from germline, CDR1 is SGHDT and CDR2 is YYEEEE. This CDR3 region has 16 residues. CDR3 sequence (DNA): TGTGCCAGCAGCTACCGACAGGGAAGTTGGGGAAACACCATATATTTT. Protein: CASSYRQGSWGNTIYF.

The DNA of the CDR3 is TGTGCCAGCAGCTTAACACTGGGACAGGGTGGCGAGCAGTTCTTC. Translated, it gives CASSLTLGQGGEQFF. The V gene is TRBV7-3, the J gene TRBJ2-1; 9 nucleotides align to TRBD1. The CDR3 is 15 residues long. The germline V gene encodes CDR1 SGHTA and CDR2 FQGTGA. The J segment lost 10 bases and the V segment lost 0 bases, leaving 7 bases of the junction unmatched.

The chain uses TRBV6-5 and TRBJ1-3; no reliable D call. This CDR3 region has 16 residues. V was trimmed by 0 bases and J by 4 bases, leaving 13 bases between them. The germline V gene has CDR1 MNHEY and CDR2 SVGAGI. Here the CDR3 reads CASSYSATETGNTIYF. The CDR3 DNA sequence: TGTGCCAGCAGTTACTCGGCCACGGAGACCGGAAACACCATATATTTT.

V is TRBV28 and J is TRBJ1-6; possibly TRBD1 for D (5 bases). Germline CDR1 reads MDHEN; CDR2 reads SYDVKM. The CDR3 consists of 14 residues. V lost 7 bases and J lost 8, with 15 bases in between. DNA for the CDR3: TGTGCCAGCATTTCGGGGGGGTGGGATTCACCCCTCCACTTT. It translates to CASISGGWDSPLHF.

The chain uses TRBV7-8 and TRBJ2-5; TRBD2 matches at 14 bases. This CDR3 contains 20 residues. With V trimmed by 0 bases and J by 7 bases, 16 bases remained unmatched. The V gene's germline CDR1 is SGHVS and CDR2 FQNEAQ. The CDR3 sequence is CASSLATGLAGVHLGSTQYF. Here the CDR3 DNA reads TGTGCCAGCAGCTTAGCCACGGGACTAGCGGGGGTCCACCTCGGTTCGACCCAGTACTTC. Together with reference TRBV7-8 and TRBJ2-5, the CDR3 gives the full variable domain: GAGVSQSPRYKVAKRGQDVALRCDPISGHVSLFWYQQALGQGPEFLTYFQNEAQLDKSGLPSDRFFAERPEGSVSTLKIQRTQQEDSAVYLCASSLATGLAGVHLGSTQYFGPGTRLLVL.